This T cell receptor (beta chain) comes out of a study of brain T cells in children with intractable seizures. Concerning this clone itself: Antigen specificity is unknown.

The sequenced cases were selected for having the highest brain T cell transcript signatures. Before surgery, patients took at least one anti-epileptic drug. Clones were read by immunoSEQ multiplex PCR, and TCRdb kept only the in-frame ones, dropping some. The table has roughly 80,000 clones, about 90% seen once. Study-wide points: Clones missing pre-surgery may reflect undersampling of that blood sample.

The TCR comes from a girl aged 2-9 years with Rasmussen encephalitis and intractable seizures. The starting material was peripheral blood, obtained at surgery.

The chain's CDR3 is CASSSLGAGYTDTQYF. Written as DNA, the CDR3 is TGTGCCAGCAGCTCCCTCGGGGCGGGGTACACAGATACGCAGTATTTT. The V call is TRBV11-3, the J call TRBJ2-3, with D tentatively TRBD2 (6 bases). The CDR3 length is 16 residues. Germline V CDR1 and CDR2: SGHNT, YENEEA. V was shortened by 4 bases and J by 2 bases, with 16 bases between the two germline ends.